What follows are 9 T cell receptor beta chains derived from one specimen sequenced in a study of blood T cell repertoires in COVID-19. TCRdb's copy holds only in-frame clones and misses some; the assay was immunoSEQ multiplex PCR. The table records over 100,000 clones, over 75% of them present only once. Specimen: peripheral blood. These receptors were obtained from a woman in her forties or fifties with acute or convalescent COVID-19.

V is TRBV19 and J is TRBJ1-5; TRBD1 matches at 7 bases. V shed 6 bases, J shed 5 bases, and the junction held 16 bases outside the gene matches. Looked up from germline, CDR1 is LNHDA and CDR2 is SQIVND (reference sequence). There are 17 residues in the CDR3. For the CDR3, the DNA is TGTGCCAGTAGCGTCTCCTATCAGGGGGAACGGGATCAGCCCCAGCATTTT. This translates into CASSVSYQGERDQPQHF.

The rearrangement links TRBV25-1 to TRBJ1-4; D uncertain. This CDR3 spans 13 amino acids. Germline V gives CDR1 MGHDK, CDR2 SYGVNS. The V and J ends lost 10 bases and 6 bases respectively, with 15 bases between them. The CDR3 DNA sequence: TGTGCCAACCCGAACCTAGACCATGAAAAACTGTTTTTT. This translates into CANPNLDHEKLFF.

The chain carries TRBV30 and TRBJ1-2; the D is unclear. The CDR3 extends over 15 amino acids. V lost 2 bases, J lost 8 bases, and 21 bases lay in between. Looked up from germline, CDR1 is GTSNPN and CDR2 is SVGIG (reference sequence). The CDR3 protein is CAWSPQLRGRSGYTF. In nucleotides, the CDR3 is TGTGCCTGGAGTCCCCAGCTTAGAGGGAGGAGCGGCTACACCTTC.

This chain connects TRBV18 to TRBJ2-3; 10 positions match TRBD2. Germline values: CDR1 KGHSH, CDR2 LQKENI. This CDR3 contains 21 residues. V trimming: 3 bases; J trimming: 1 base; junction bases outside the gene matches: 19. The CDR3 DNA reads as TGTGCCAGCTCACCTACCGGGACTAGCGTAACCAGCCGTATGGGCACAGATACGCAGTATTTT. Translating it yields CASSPTGTSVTSRMGTDTQYF.

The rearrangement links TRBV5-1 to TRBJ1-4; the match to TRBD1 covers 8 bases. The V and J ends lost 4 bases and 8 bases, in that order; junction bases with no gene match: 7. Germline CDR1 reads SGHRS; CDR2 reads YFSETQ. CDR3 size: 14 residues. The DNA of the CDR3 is TGCGCCAGCAGCCGAGGACAGGGACGAGAAAAACTGTTTTTT. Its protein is CASSRGQGREKLFF.

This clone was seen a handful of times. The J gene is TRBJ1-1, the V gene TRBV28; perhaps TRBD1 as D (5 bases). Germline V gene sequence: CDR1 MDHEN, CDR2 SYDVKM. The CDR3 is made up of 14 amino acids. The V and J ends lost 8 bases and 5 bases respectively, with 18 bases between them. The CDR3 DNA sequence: TGTGCCAGCTTAATTGGGGGGGTAGGTACTGAAGCTTTCTTT. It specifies CASLIGGVGTEAFF.

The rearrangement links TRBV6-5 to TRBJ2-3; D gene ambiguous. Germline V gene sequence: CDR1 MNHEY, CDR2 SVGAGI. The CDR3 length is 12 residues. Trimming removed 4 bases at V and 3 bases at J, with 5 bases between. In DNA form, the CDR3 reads TGTGCCAGCAGTTCCCAGACAGATACGCAGTATTTT. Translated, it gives CASSSQTDTQYF.

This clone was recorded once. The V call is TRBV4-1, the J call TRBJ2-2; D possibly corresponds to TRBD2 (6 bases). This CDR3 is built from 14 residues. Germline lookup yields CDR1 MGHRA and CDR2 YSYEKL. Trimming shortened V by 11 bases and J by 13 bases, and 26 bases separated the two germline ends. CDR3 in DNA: TGCGCCTCCAGACTCCTCTCCCAGGAGGGCGGGCTGTTTTTT. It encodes CASRLLSQEGGLFF.

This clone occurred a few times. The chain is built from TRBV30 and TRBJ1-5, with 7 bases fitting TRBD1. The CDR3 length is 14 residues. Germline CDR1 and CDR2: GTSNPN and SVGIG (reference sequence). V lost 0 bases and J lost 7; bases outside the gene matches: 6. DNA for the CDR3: TGTGCCTGGAGTGTACTGGCAGGGGGACAGCCCCAGCATTTT. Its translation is CAWSVLAGGQPQHF.